The 2 T cell receptor beta chains presented below share a single source sample, sequenced in a study of cytomegalovirus exposure and HLA in healthy donors. The PCR ran on 60 Vbeta and 13 Jbeta primers. TCRdb keeps only in-frame clones here, not all; method: immunoSEQ multiplex PCR. The repertoire holds 110,000 to 150,000 clones, with less than 9.5% as singletons. Sequenced sample: PBMCs. The origin of the receptors is a male donor in good health and CMV-seronegative.

This clone was counted a few times. The gene calls are TRBV7-3 and TRBJ1-2; a weak D match, TRBD1 (5 bases). The germline V and J ends were trimmed by 5 bases and 5 bases, with 21 bases remaining between them. The CDR3 is 16 amino acids. CDR1 and CDR2 from the germline V gene are SGHTA and FQGTGA. CDR3 sequence: CASSQDGGARRYGYTF. The CDR3 nucleotides are TGTGCCAGCAGCCAAGACGGTGGGGCGAGGAGATATGGCTACACCTTC.

This chain joins TRBV7-9 and TRBJ2-5, with no clear D. Near its end, the DNA agrees better with TRBJ2-7, so the J call may be wrong. The CDR3 has 12 residues. Germline CDR1 SEHNR, CDR2 FQNEAQ (reference sequence). The DNA for the CDR3 is TGTGCCAGCAGCGTGGAGCCCTACGAGCAGTACTTC. Its translation: CASSVEPYEQYF.